The entry below describes one TCR beta chain. The antigen is unknown. The CDR3 is 15 residues long. V shed 0 bases and J shed 2 bases, with 11 bases lying between them. Germline V gene data show CDR1 as SGDLS and CDR2 as YYNGEE. The donor cohort consisted entirely of Caucasian adults residing in Nashville, Tennessee. The data derive from a study of shared clonotypes between healthy human individuals. The DNA input per sorted-subset replicate PCR was about 0.2 ug, corresponding to 25,000 to 30,000 T cell genomes. Here immunoSEQ multiplex PCR was the method, and the copy in TCRdb shows in-frame clones only, minus some. The sample consists of about 2.3 million clones, about nine tenths of them appearing once. Study-level findings and limits: Larger estimated richness was generally seen in naive subsets than in memory subsets. It was expected that sequencing depth would affect clonotype sharing among donors.

The chain is built from TRBV9 and TRBJ1-2; no definite D call. This TCR was recovered from a man aged 18 to 35 in good health. Some clones in this sample may be carry-over from other donors' samples. The sequenced sample consisted of naive CD4+ T cells from PBMCs. Subset described: CD45RA+ positively selected. The CDR3 nucleotides are TGTGCCAGCAGCGTAGGACACAACCCCAACTATGGCTACACCTTC. As protein: CASSVGHNPNYGYTF. Variable domain in full (rest from reference TRBV9 and TRBJ1-2): DSGVTQTPKHLITATGQRVTLRCSPRSGDLSVYWYQQSLDQGLQFLIQYYNGEERAKGNILERFSAQQFPDLHSELNLSSLELGDSALYFCASSVGHNPNYGYTFGSGTRLTVV.